Detailed here is one T cell receptor (beta chain). Its antigen remains unknown. This entry comes from a study of beta chain features in type 1 diabetes. Study-wide results and limits: Shortening of TCRB CDR3s, moderate but significant, appeared in all four CD4+ subsets of Type 1 diabetes patients. A potential influence of HLA type upon TCRB rearrangement remained unresolved herein.

The whole isolated RNA underwent reverse transcription, so sequencing captured expressed TCRB transcripts. Repertoires were generated with immunoSEQ multiplex PCR, while TCRdb's copy carries only in-frame clones and drops some. The table lists about 340,000 clones, roughly 14% of them singletons. The CDR3 loop spans 13 amino acids. V was pared by 4 bases and J by 11 bases, with 3 bases of the junction left unmatched. CDR1 is SEHNR and CDR2 is FQNEAQ in the germline V gene (reference sequence). Researchers reported sorting CD4+ naive, central memory, regulatory and stem cell-like memory cells via CD45RO/CCR7/CD25/CD127/CD95/CD27.

Input material: naive CD4+ T cells from blood. The chain uses TRBV7-9 and TRBJ1-4, with 11 bases matching TRBD1. The receptor's source is a woman aged 18-29 years with type 1 diabetes. The CDR3 nucleotides are TGTGCCAGCAGCTACGGACAGGGGGCGAAACTGTTTTTT. Translated, it gives CASSYGQGAKLFF.